One and the same sample provided the 28 T cell receptor beta chains below, sequenced in a study of T cell responses to AZD1222 COVID-19 vaccine. Produced via immunoSEQ multiplex PCR; TCRdb's table is partial and in-frame only. This sample carries 95,000 to 150,000 clones, roughly nine tenths of them seen once, and the ten largest clones take roughly 2.4%. Sequences were derived from peripheral blood, sampled on day 0 of AZD1222 vaccination. Receptor source: an adult in good health.

The J gene is TRBJ2-2, the V gene TRBV19; D ambiguous. V lost 8 bases and J 7 bases, leaving 14 bases between the germline ends. Per the germline V gene, CDR1 is LNHDA and CDR2 is SQIVND (reference sequence). The length of the CDR3 is 13 residues. The CDR3 reads CASWGRLGGELFF. For the CDR3, the DNA is TGTGCCAGTTGGGGAAGGTTGGGCGGGGAGCTGTTTTTT.

The rearrangement links TRBV19 to TRBJ2-3, with D tentatively TRBD1 or TRBD2 (5 bases each). Between the trimmed V and J ends, which lost 3 bases and 2 bases, there was a span of 12 bases. From germline, CDR1 is LNHDA and CDR2 SQIVND (reference sequence). The CDR3 extends over 15 amino acids. CDR3 sequence (DNA): TGTGCCAGTAGTATGGGGGACCTCAACACAGATACGCAGTATTTT. It is translated as CASSMGDLNTDTQYF.

This chain joins TRBV20-1 and TRBJ2-7; either TRBD1 or TRBD2 may fit D (5 bases each). The ends were cut back, 3 bases at V and 3 bases at J, with 12 bases in the middle. This CDR3 comprises 13 residues. The germline V gene has CDR1 DFQATT and CDR2 SNEGSKA (reference sequence). The CDR3, as DNA: TGCAGTGCTAGTGGGGGTAACTACTACGAGCAGTACTTC. As protein: CSASGGNYYEQYF.

For the CDR3, the DNA is TGTGCCAGCAGCCCCCGAGCCTACAATGAGCAGTTCTTC. It yields the protein CASSPRAYNEQFF. The genes are TRBV7-9 and TRBJ2-1, with no clear D. The V and J ends lost 5 bases and 2 bases respectively, with 7 bases between them. Germline V gene lookup returns CDR1 SEHNR and CDR2 FQNEAQ (reference sequence). The CDR3 contains 13 residues. Full variable domain (rest looked up from reference TRBV7-9 and TRBJ2-1): DTGVSQNPRHKITKRGQNVTFRCDPISEHNRLYWYRQTLGQGPEFLTYFQNEAQLEKSRLLSDRFSAERPKGSFSTLEIQRTEQGDSAMYLCASSPRAYNEQFFGPGTRLTVL.

The chain links TRBV19 to TRBJ2-2; TRBD1 matches at 8 bases. V was pared by 5 bases and J by 4 bases, with 6 bases of the junction left unmatched. The CDR3 loop spans 15 amino acids. In germline, CDR1 is LNHDA, CDR2 SQIVND (reference sequence). The CDR3 here is CASSAWGQATGELFF. The CDR3 DNA sequence: TGTGCCAGTAGTGCATGGGGACAGGCCACCGGGGAGCTGTTTTTT.

V is TRBV6-1 and J is TRBJ2-1; a weak D match, TRBD1 (6 bases). The CDR3 sequence is 16 residues long. The V end lost 1 base, the J end lost 5 bases, and 15 bases lay between the germline ends. Germline loops: CDR1 MNHNS, CDR2 SASEGT. The DNA of the CDR3 is TGTGCCAGCAGTGAAGGAAGGGACAAGCTAGACAATGAGCAGTTCTTC. Translation gives CASSEGRDKLDNEQFF.

CDR3 in DNA: TGTGCCAGCAGCTCCGGGTCCCGCACCGGGGAGCTGTTTTTT. As protein: CASSSGSRTGELFF. The chain employs TRBV11-3 and TRBJ2-2; no clear D gene. Per the germline V gene, CDR1 is SGHNT and CDR2 is YENEEA. The germline V and J ends were trimmed by 4 bases and 4 bases, with 10 bases remaining between them. This CDR3 is built from 14 residues.

The chain links TRBV19 to TRBJ1-5; weak D call: TRBD1 (6 bases). CDR3 length: 16 residues. Germline CDR1 and CDR2: LNHDA and SQIVND (reference sequence). Between the trimmed V and J ends, which lost 1 base and 3 bases, there was a span of 13 bases. Here the CDR3 reads CASSIASTGNNQPQHF. The CDR3 DNA reads TGTGCCAGTAGTATAGCATCTACAGGGAACAATCAGCCCCAGCATTTT.

The V gene is TRBV28, the J gene TRBJ1-2; 12 nucleotides line up with TRBD1. The CDR3 covers 14 residues. V shed 6 bases, J shed 7 bases, and the junction held 6 bases outside the gene matches. Germline CDR1 reads MDHEN; CDR2 reads SYDVKM. The CDR3 sequence is CASSRTGQGAGYTF. The CDR3 region has the DNA TGTGCCAGCAGCCGTACGGGACAGGGGGCTGGCTACACCTTC.

The rearrangement uses TRBV28 and TRBJ1-5, with D possibly matching TRBD1 (6 bases). This CDR3 region has 15 residues. CDR1 MDHEN and CDR2 SYDVKM come from the germline V gene. V was clipped by 5 bases and J by 6 bases, with 17 bases between them. CDR3 loop: CASSPRGGVAQPQHF. The CDR3 DNA reads as TGTGCCAGCAGTCCTCGAGGGGGGGTGGCTCAGCCCCAGCATTTT.

This sequence joins TRBV7-9 and TRBJ2-1, with TRBD2 matching over 11 bases. Germline CDR1 SEHNR, CDR2 FQNEAQ (reference sequence). V shed 5 bases and J 6 bases; nucleotides not matched to a gene: 6. The CDR3 contains 15 residues. CDR3 region: CASSALLAGGNEQFF. CDR3 nucleotides: TGTGCCAGCAGCGCACTGCTAGCGGGAGGCAATGAGCAGTTCTTC. The whole variable domain, filled in from reference TRBV7-9 and TRBJ2-1, reads DTGVSQNPRHKITKRGQNVTFRCDPISEHNRLYWYRQTLGQGPEFLTYFQNEAQLEKSRLLSDRFSAERPKGSFSTLEIQRTEQGDSAMYLCASSALLAGGNEQFFGPGTRLTVL.

J is TRBJ2-3 and V is TRBV5-1, with D possibly called TRBD1 or TRBD2 (6 bases each). Deletions cut 5 bases from V and 5 bases from J, with 18 bases between. CDR3 size: 15 residues. CDR1 and CDR2 (germline): SGHRS, YFSETQ. The CDR3 DNA is TGCGCCAGCAGACCGACTAGGGGGTCGGTAGATACGCAGTATTTT. Its protein is CASRPTRGSVDTQYF. Full variable domain (rest looked up from reference TRBV5-1 and TRBJ2-3): KAGVTQTPRYLIKTRGQQVTLSCSPISGHRSVSWYQQTPGQGLQFLFEYFSETQRNKGNFPGRFSGRQFSNSRSEMNVSTLELGDSALYLCASRPTRGSVDTQYFGPGTRLTVL.

The CDR3 coding sequence is TGTGCCAGCAGTCAATCTGGGGTTACCTACAATGAGCAGTTCTTC. As protein: CASSQSGVTYNEQFF. J is TRBJ2-1 and V is TRBV27; D unresolved. Germline V CDR1 and CDR2: MNHEY, SMNVEV (reference sequence). The CDR3 is made up of 15 amino acids. V gave up 5 bases and J gave up 2 bases, with 13 bases separating them.

V usage is TRBV2 and J usage is TRBJ2-7; a weak D match, TRBD1 (8 bases). Trimming removed 8 bases at V and 0 bases at J, with 20 bases between. This CDR3 is built from 16 residues. Germline-derived CDR1 and CDR2 are SNHLY and FYNNEI. For the CDR3, the DNA is TGTGCCAGCGGGAGCGGGACAGGATTCAACTCCTACGAGCAGTACTTC. This encodes CASGSGTGFNSYEQYF.

This clone has just a few counts. The chain joins TRBV28 to TRBJ1-2; 9 positions agree with TRBD1. CDR1 is MDHEN, CDR2 SYDVKM, per germline. The length of the CDR3 is 13 residues. Germline trimming cut 3 bases from V and 8 bases from J; bases unmatched to any gene: 4. The DNA of the CDR3 is TGTGCCAGCAGTTTCAACAGGGGGCAGGGCTACACCTTC. Its protein is CASSFNRGQGYTF.

In this sample, this clone turned up once. V is TRBV5-1 and J is TRBJ2-7, with 8 bases matching TRBD1. V lost 5 bases, J lost 5 bases, and 12 bases stayed unmatched. The CDR3 consists of 15 residues. Germline V gene lookup returns CDR1 SGHRS and CDR2 YFSETQ. The CDR3 DNA reads as TGCGCCAGCAGTGCTGGACAGGGTGGTTACGACGAGCAGTACTTC. This sequence encodes CASSAGQGGYDEQYF.

The chain uses TRBV18 and TRBJ1-4, with TRBD1 matching over 8 bases. Per germline, CDR1 KGHSH and CDR2 LQKENI. The junction had 6 bases not matched to a gene; V was cut back by 6 bases and J by 3 bases. The CDR3 covers 15 residues. The CDR3 DNA is TGTGCCAGCTCGACCCTACAGGGGGCTAATGAAAAACTGTTTTTT. The encoded protein is CASSTLQGANEKLFF.

The chain carries TRBV6-5 and TRBJ1-2; a weak D match, TRBD1 (5 bases). Germline V gene data show CDR1 as MNHEY and CDR2 as SVGAGI. The ends were cut back, 7 bases at V and 2 bases at J, with 14 bases in the middle. The CDR3 length is 14 residues. The CDR3 nucleotides read TGTGCCAGCACCCCCGGGACTCACAACTATGGCTACACCTTC. It specifies CASTPGTHNYGYTF.

V is TRBV7-8 and J is TRBJ2-7; D possibly corresponds to TRBD1 (6 bases). Germline lookup yields CDR1 SGHVS and CDR2 FQNEAQ. The CDR3 has 13 amino acids. Trimming cost V 5 bases and J 3 bases, with 11 bases left between them. The CDR3 loop is CASSRRGVYEQYF. Written as DNA, the CDR3 is TGTGCCAGCAGCCGCAGGGGCGTCTACGAGCAGTACTTC.

The chain has TRBV18 and TRBJ2-7; the match to TRBD1 covers 10 bases. The CDR3 has 14 amino acids. Trimming at V came to 3 bases and at J to 11 bases, leaving 10 bases not matched to a gene. Germline CDR1 is KGHSH and CDR2 is LQKENI. CDR3 loop: CASSPGATGGREYF. CDR3 in DNA: TGTGCCAGCTCACCGGGAGCGACAGGGGGCAGGGAGTACTTC.

The chain carries TRBV24-1 and TRBJ1-5; D is possibly TRBD1 (6 bases). Germline V gene sequence: CDR1 KGHDR, CDR2 SFDVKD. V was shortened by 3 bases and J by 5 bases, with 22 bases between the two germline ends. CDR3 length: 18 amino acids. In DNA form, the CDR3 reads TGTGCCACCAGTGATCCGGTCCGCCCACAGGGATCTTATCAGCCCCAGCATTTT. Amino acid sequence: CATSDPVRPQGSYQPQHF.

The chain uses TRBV27 and TRBJ1-2; D not certain. The CDR3 spans 15 residues. The germline V and J ends were trimmed by 0 bases and 3 bases, with 11 bases remaining between them. The germline CDR1 and CDR2 sequences are MNHEY and SMNVEV (reference sequence). The CDR3 reads CASSLSIRADYGYTF. The DNA for the CDR3 is TGTGCCAGCAGTTTATCGATTAGGGCCGACTATGGCTACACCTTC.

This clone appeared a single time. The chain's CDR3 is CASRGLINYGYTF. In DNA form, the CDR3 reads TGTGCCAGCAGGGGCCTGATAAACTATGGCTACACCTTC. The chain has TRBV2 and TRBJ1-2; D uncertain. The V gene's germline CDR1 is SNHLY and CDR2 FYNNEI. Trimming removed 6 bases from V and 2 bases from J, with 10 bases in between. The CDR3 is made up of 13 amino acids.

This sequence joins TRBV5-1 and TRBJ2-1; D is perhaps TRBD1 or TRBD2 (5 bases each). The V end was cut by 4 bases, the J end by 1 base, with 12 bases between. The CDR3 loop spans 15 amino acids. Germline CDR1 SGHRS, CDR2 YFSETQ. The CDR3 nucleotides read TGCGCCAGCAGCCTCGGGGCGGCGTCCTACAATGAGCAGTTCTTC. Protein: CASSLGAASYNEQFF. The complete variable domain, with remaining parts taken from reference TRBV5-1 and TRBJ2-1, reads KAGVTQTPRYLIKTRGQQVTLSCSPISGHRSVSWYQQTPGQGLQFLFEYFSETQRNKGNFPGRFSGRQFSNSRSEMNVSTLELGDSALYLCASSLGAASYNEQFFGPGTRLTVL.

The V and J genes are TRBV27 and TRBJ2-2, with D possibly TRBD2 on 5 matching bases. This CDR3 has 16 amino acids. The ends were cut back, 3 bases at V and 3 bases at J, with 14 bases in the middle. Germline CDR1 is MNHEY and CDR2 is SMNVEV (reference sequence). For the CDR3, the DNA is TGTGCCAGCAGTTTTTTGGGAGTCGGGGACACCGGGGAGCTGTTTTTT. Protein product: CASSFLGVGDTGELFF.

DNA for the CDR3: TGTGCCACCAGTGATCTGGCGGGGTTAAGGGATACGCAGTATTTT. Encoded protein: CATSDLAGLRDTQYF. The rearrangement uses TRBV24-1 and TRBJ2-3; possible D gene TRBD2, 6 bases. V lost 3 bases and J lost 6, with 15 bases in between. The CDR3 extends over 15 amino acids. From germline, CDR1 is KGHDR and CDR2 SFDVKD.

This sequence joins TRBV9 and TRBJ2-5, with D possibly TRBD1 on 6 matching bases. The germline V gene has CDR1 SGDLS and CDR2 YYNGEE. The V gene lost 3 bases and the J gene lost 1 base, with 13 bases spanning the gap. The CDR3 is made up of 15 amino acids. CDR3 residues: CASSADGTIQETQYF. CDR3 DNA sequence: TGTGCCAGCAGCGCGGATGGGACAATCCAAGAGACCCAGTACTTC.

The V gene is TRBV13, the J gene TRBJ2-7; no clear D. Per the germline V gene, CDR1 is PRHDT and CDR2 is FYEKMQ (reference sequence). This CDR3 spans 15 amino acids. Trimming shortened V by 6 bases and J by 2 bases, and 17 bases separated the two germline ends. The CDR3 is CASSSLGPGAYEQYF. The CDR3 nucleotides are TGTGCCAGCAGTAGCTTAGGTCCAGGAGCCTACGAGCAGTACTTC.